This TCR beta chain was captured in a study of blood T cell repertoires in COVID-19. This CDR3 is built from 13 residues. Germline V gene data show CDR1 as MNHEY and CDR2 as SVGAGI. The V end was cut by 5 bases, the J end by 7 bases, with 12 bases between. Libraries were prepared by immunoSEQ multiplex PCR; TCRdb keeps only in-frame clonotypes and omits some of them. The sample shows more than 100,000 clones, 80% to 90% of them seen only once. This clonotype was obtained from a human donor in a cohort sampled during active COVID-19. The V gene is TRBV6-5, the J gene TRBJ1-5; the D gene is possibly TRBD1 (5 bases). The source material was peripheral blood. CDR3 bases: TGTGCCAGCAGTAGAGGGGCGGGGCAGCCCCAGCATTTT. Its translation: CASSRGAGQPQHF.